The TCR beta chain under discussion was sequenced for a study of T cells in narcolepsy. Study summary: Healthy controls were enrolled alongside patients with narcolepsy type 1 or type 2.

As regards this clone: Other nucleotide sequences in the sample specify the same CDR3.

The V gene lost 2 bases and the J gene lost 2 bases, with 22 bases spanning the gap. There are 18 residues in the CDR3. Germline V gene sequence: CDR1 LNHDA, CDR2 SQIVND (reference sequence). Only in-frame clones appear in the TCRdb table, and some are missing; sequencing was by immunoSEQ multiplex PCR. The data show roughly 38,000 clones, with 70% to 90% seen just once and under 2% held by the top ten. The sequence came from a human donor with narcolepsy. The chain combines TRBV19 with TRBJ2-7; perhaps TRBD1 as D (5 bases). Sequenced sample: CD45RA- memory CD4+ T cells from PBMCs. CDR3 sequence reads: CASSIHPLEPGLAYEQYF. The CDR3 DNA is TGTGCCAGTAGTATACACCCCCTCGAGCCAGGGCTGGCCTACGAGCAGTACTTC.